This T cell receptor beta chain emerged from a study of spatial heterogeneity in lung cancer (dated by TCRdb to the late 2010s). Study-wide context: Beta-chain transcripts were consistently detected in greater numbers than alpha-chain transcripts, which likely reflects a higher abundance of beta-chain transcripts. Both alpha and beta chains were TCR-sequenced in samples taken at surgery, namely 220 tumor regions, 63 to 70 matched nontumor lung samples and approximately 58 PBMC samples. In the raw uncorrected reads, each unique combination of TCR and UMI appeared on average more than ten times. TCR repertoire features were related to nonsynonymous mutation counts determined by whole-exome sequencing of tumor tissue. TCR alpha and beta repertoires were quantitatively compared across multiple tumor regions, matched nontumor lung and blood in non-small cell lung cancer.

Taken from cysteine to phenylalanine, the CDR3 has 16 residues. Only CDR3 DNA is held: 48 bases, read in frame from base 1. CDR1 MNHEY and CDR2 SMNVEV were looked up in the germline V gene (reference sequence). Trimming removed 6 bases from V and 0 bases from J; the gene matches leave 11 bases unexplained. This clonotype was counted only a few times. Its specific antigen is unknown. No base quality values were provided; no much bigger clone lies one nucleotide off. Sample time point, as interpreted from the label and publication: sample taken at primary tumor resection. Samples were obtained from approximately 77 patients with early-stage, untreated non-small cell lung cancer from the lung TRACERx cohort. TCR sequencing used whole RNA extracted from tumor and nontumor lung tissue, or from cryopreserved PBMC samples, without cell sorting. Patients were selected for TCR sequencing only if sufficient RNA was available from at least two tumor regions.

Library preparation employed 5' RACE. The instrument given in TCRdb is NextSeq 500. The TCR library protocol attached a unique molecular identifier to each TCR cDNA molecule to allow correction of PCR and sequencing errors. Per the authors' processing: Decombinator tools were used for TCR identification, UMI-based error correction and CDR3 extraction. TCRs above a frequency of 2 per 1,000, corresponding to the top 1% of the tumor frequency distribution, were defined as expanded. Rényi diversity was computed with the R vegan package after subsampling each repertoire 100 times to 5,000 TCRs. To build CDR3 similarity networks, amino acid triplet string-kernel similarity was used, and CDR3s were connected when their pairwise similarity was above 0.82. TCRdb trimmed the raw reads at Q25, called clones with MiXCR and kept productive beta chains. Every CDR3 protein is listed once, alongside the most common genes and DNA of its rows. In this record, the V and J calls reflect TCRdb's handling and not the investigators' own analysis. Recorded for this sample are 35,000 to 45,000 distinct CDR3 sequences; about 7% of them occurred a single time. The leading ten clones occupy 29% of the sample.

What the research found in general, with its limitations: Ubiquitous expanded tumor TCRs showed up in blood more often at tumor resection than at routine follow-up. Confirming at a functional level the hypothesis that regional TCRs recognize regional mutations was considered to require additional single-cell paired TCR alpha and beta sequencing.

The rearrangement joined TRBV27 to TRBJ2-7, with 7 middle bases fitting TRBD2. This specimen consisted of PBMCs, obtained at surgery. This clonotype was sampled from a female donor with early-stage non-small cell lung cancer. The DNA reads as follows: TGTGCCAGCAGCGCCCGACCGGGGGACTACTCCTACGAGCAGTACTTC. Translated, it gives CASSARPGDYSYEQYF.